The entry that follows covers one TCR beta chain sequence. It has no known antigen specificity. There are no base qualities to consult, and no much larger clone falls within one base. The CDR3 starts with the cysteine, ends with the phenylalanine, and has 17 residues. Only the CDR3 DNA is retained, 51 bases long and in frame from the first base. The trim is 3 bases for V and 0 bases for J, with a gap of 15 bases between the germline ends. Sequences LNHDA (CDR1) and SQIVND (CDR2) are obtained from the germline V gene (reference sequence). The record originates from a study of shared clonotypes between healthy human individuals (TCRdb year 2020). General notes on the study: The cohort included three men and a couple of women between 18 and 49 years of age. For each donor, CD4 naive and CD4 memory were each given three plates, CD8 naive was given two plates, and CD8 memory was given one plate. The study deeply sequenced blood TCR repertoires of about 5 healthy adults to estimate repertoire size and the extent of clonotype sharing between individuals. To increase sequencing depth and limit assay-specific biases, TCR repertoire library preparation and sequencing were carried out by different laboratories using diverse techniques. Each donor's leukapheresis produced roughly between roughly 0.94 and 9.5 billion PBMCs.

The donors were healthy, HIV-negative adults with no recently reported acute infections or vaccinations. Every donor was a Caucasian adult residing in Nashville, Tennessee, USA. Magnetic negative selection was used to enrich CD4+ T cells, after which naive cells were positively selected on CD45RA and the negative fraction became the memory subset. Blood was collected by leukapheresis, and PBMCs were isolated by Ficoll-Histopaque density gradient centrifugation and then cryopreserved in liquid nitrogen vapor phase. Analytical flow cytometry was used to check the purity and quantity of every magnetically sorted T cell population. From each sorted fraction, genomic DNA was isolated and quantified by UV absorbance on a Nanodrop 2000c. Using the deep immunoSEQ assay, TCR CDR3 regions were amplified from genomic DNA by multiplex PCR. Genomic DNA extracted from each cell subset was distributed evenly over all wells of several immunoSEQ 96-well plates, and each plate served as one replicate. Each replicate PCR for sorted subsets received 200 ng genomic DNA, equal to roughly 33,000 T cell genomes. Purified libraries were quantified with a Qubit 3.0 fluorometer, sized on a Bioanalyzer 2100, and re-quantified with the KAPA Library Quantification kit. Every immunoSEQ 96-well plate was sequenced on a separate single-read 150-cycle Illumina NextSeq 550 flow cell. Per the original workflow: Because only junctional sequences without quality scores were contained in the immunoSEQ output, filtering matching that applied to full-length reads could not be performed. Sequences were annotated with PyIR, a Python wrapper for IgBLAST v1.9, and V/J genes and CDR3 were assigned using IMGT germline references. Reads were removed for weak V/J assignments (E-value above 1e-6), missing CDR3, stop codons, out-of-frame junctions, or ambiguous translated residues. V3J clonotypes were defined by identical inferred V gene, J gene, and CDR3 amino acid sequence. Percentage overlap between repertoires was calculated by dividing the number of shared unique clonotypes by the size of the smaller repertoire. RTK rarefaction, the Chao1 estimator, and Recon v2.1 estimates of unobserved clonotypes were used to assess repertoire richness. Generation probabilities for all TCRbeta clonotypes obtained by the gDNA method from four donors were computed using OLGA. TCRdb carries this immuneACCESS record with in-frame sequences only. Its versions omit some clonotypes, under half of them owing to an unresolved V gene in the studies checked, with the rest unexplained. V, J and clone size were drawn from that table, and D and trimming were deduced from the DNA. The sample profile shows a few million clones; roughly 93% of them were found once. Under 0.45% of the sample is taken by the ten largest.

The research as a whole found: Based on pairwise subsampling, the degree of clonotype sharing among donors was expected to be affected by sequencing depth. Sampling was restricted to blood, and TCR repertoires in tissue are likely to differ from TCR repertoires in blood. The small number of donors limited the genetic and exposure-history diversity represented. Compared with non-shared clonotypes, clonotypes shared by all four sorted-subset donors had higher generation probabilities. Across a few donors, about 5.2% of naive CD4, more than 3% of naive CD8, approximately 2.5% of memory CD4, and under 0.45% of memory CD8 clonotypes were shared. Rarefaction of sorted-subset datasets indicated incomplete sequencing despite the large sequencing depth. Naive subsets generally had larger estimated clonotype richness than memory subsets.

The chain couples TRBV19 to TRBJ1-5; the D gene is perhaps TRBD1, on 6 matching bases. The receptor was derived from a young man in good health. Some clones in this sample may be carry-over from other donors' samples. The sample was naive CD4+ T cells from PBMCs. Explained via the paper, the cell subset or site label denotes: CD45RA+ positively selected. Here is the DNA: TGTGCCAGTAGTATTTTGGGGGGGGCGCTTAGCAATCAGCCCCAGCATTTT. It encodes CASSILGGALSNQPQHF.